This T cell receptor beta chain was observed in a study of CD8+ T cells in alopecia areata. Study-wide context: Administration of oral tofacitinib to treated patients was at 5 to 10 mg twice daily.

Per the germline V gene, CDR1 is SGHTA and CDR2 is FQGTGA. This CDR3 comprises 13 residues. Trimming left V 5 bases short and J 9 bases short, with 14 bases between. It was cDNA, reverse transcribed from extracted RNA, that served as the sequencing template. Generated by immunoSEQ multiplex PCR, the TCRdb table keeps only in-frame clones and is missing some. The sample contains 130,000 to 150,000 clones, 51% of which appear only once. Investigators sorted PBMCs to obtain both CD4+ and CD8+ T cells. The gene calls are TRBV7-3 and TRBJ2-1, with D tentatively TRBD1 or TRBD2 (5 bases each). Source: CD4+ T cells sorted from blood, taken at week 0. The receptor comes from a human donor with alopecia areata. The CDR3 loop reads CASSNQYGAEQFF. The DNA of the CDR3 is TGTGCCAGCAGCAACCAGTACGGGGCTGAGCAGTTCTTC. Based on the CDR3 plus reference TRBV7-3 and TRBJ2-1, the full variable domain is GAGVSQTPSNKVTEKGKYVELRCDPISGHTALYWYRQSLGQGPEFLIYFQGTGAADDSGLPNDRFFAVRPEGSVSTLKIQRTERGDSAVYLCASSNQYGAEQFFGPGTRLTVL.